The T cell receptor beta chain under discussion was sequenced for a study of cytomegalovirus exposure and HLA in healthy donors. About the study: An analysis done earlier identified 100 million to 140 million unique TCR beta sequences from about 179 million T cells.

This clone appeared a single time. CDR3 length: 15 residues. Germline CDR1 reads SGHTA; CDR2 reads FQGNSA. The V end was cut by 3 bases, the J end by 2 bases, with 12 bases between. Vbeta (60) and Jbeta (13) primers were used in the PCR. The data were produced by immunoSEQ multiplex PCR, yet TCRdb's version contains in-frame clones alone and is incomplete. Among some 160,000 clones listed, nearly 85% were seen once. Regarding donors, all were healthy bone marrow donors. Donors were ostensibly healthy at sampling, although undocumented immune exposures were probable. The source is a male donor in good health and CMV-seronegative. The J gene is TRBJ2-3, the V gene TRBV7-2, with D maybe TRBD2 (6 bases). Input material: PBMCs. The CDR3, as DNA: TGTGCCAGCAGCTTGTTTGGACTACACACAGATACGCAGTATTTT. It translates to CASSLFGLHTDTQYF.